The TCR beta chain described here comes from a study of response to subunit inactivated influenza vaccine. The study, taken as a whole, reports: Authors suggested seasonal influenza vaccinations each recruit few new T cells.

This clonotype was observed a few times. Its target is not known. The V gene lost 5 bases and the J gene lost 3 bases, with 8 bases spanning the gap. The length of the CDR3 is 13 residues. MiXCR, run by TCRdb on the RT-PCR reads, gives a single entry per CDR3 protein. The sample lists roughly 780,000 distinct CDR3 sequences, less than 20% occurring once. The clonotype comes from a man aged 45-65 years who received an inactivated influenza vaccine. The input for sequencing was PBMCs from blood, taken around 5 days after vaccination. This chain links TRBV12-3 or TRBV12-4 with TRBJ2-1, with D unresolved. CDR3 nucleotide sequence: TGTGCCAGCAGTCTGGCTTACTACAATGAGCAGTTCTTC. It specifies CASSLAYYNEQFF.